This T cell receptor beta chain originates from a study of T cell responses to AZD1222 COVID-19 vaccine (dated by TCRdb to about 2021). With regard to the full study: Because spike-specific TCR depth and breadth did not differ between the two schedules, AZD1222 recipients who got a second dose at roughly 4 weeks were pooled with those who got a second dose at roughly 12 weeks. TCR sequencing was performed for over 230 trial participants, of whom some 200 were given two doses of AZD1222 and around 25 were given two doses of MenACWY control vaccine. Trial participants were enrolled by age into 18-55, 56-69 and 70-plus year subgroups, with around 140, 26 and 57 TCR-sequenced participants respectively.

The time point label here, explained by the study, means: baseline before first vaccination. Vaccinee samples were obtained from the UK trials COV001 and COV002, which included a single-blind randomized controlled phase 2/3 trial of AZD1222 (ChAdOx1 nCoV-19) in healthy adults. Trial participant PBMC samples were collected at day 0 and day 28 after the second dose for TCRbeta chain sequencing. Study-wide findings and limitations: Reportedly, almost half of the unique spike-specific TCRs recognized epitopes lying outside the regions that are mutated in the B.1.351 and B.1.1.7 variants. The 56-69-year group was small, and its depth increase did not reach significance, likely because of low power. No day 14 peak-response samples were available, so repertoires were characterized only after the peak T cell response. Participants were mostly white British and included more females than males, and it was suggested by the authors that clonal diversity may have been underestimated. After two AZD1222 doses, both the breadth and the depth of spike-specific TCRs were significantly higher than at day 0 and than in MenACWY recipients. The whole spike protein was spanned by vaccine-associated CD4 TCRs, and dominant responses were seen in regions 160-218 and 743-854. Conclusions about previously exposed vaccinees were limited because only a handful of AZD1222 recipients were SARS-CoV-2 seropositive at baseline.

On this clone: No cognate antigen has been identified for it. The sample holds no much larger clone one base away, and base qualities are not on file.

The CDR3 regions of human TCRbeta chains were subjected to immunosequencing. The authors' pipeline ran thus. TCRs in the repertoires were compared against a reference library of SARS-CoV-2-specific TCRs that had been generated with the MIRA antigen-specificity platform. Breadth was defined as the fraction of unique TCRs that were SARS-CoV-2-associated. Depth was defined as the fraction of total T cells that were SARS-CoV-2-associated. Using the MIRA data, each spike-specific TCR was assigned both to the spike region to which the TCR was reactive and to a CD4 or CD8 class. Log10-transformed breadth and depth values were compared by one-way ANOVA with Sidak's multiple comparisons tests. TCRdb re-hosts the immuneACCESS table, in-frame sequences only. Its copies lack some clones; in the studies checked, an unresolved V gene accounts for under half of them, and the cause for the rest is not known. V, J and clone size were drawn from that table, and D and trimming were deduced from the DNA. For this sample there are about 160,000 clones; more than 70% appear just once. Around 5.5% of the sample is held by the ten biggest clonotypes.

This receptor was obtained from an adult in good health. Specimen: peripheral blood, collected on day 0 of AZD1222 vaccination.

The sequence in DNA is TGTGCCAGCAGGGGGGGCTGGACTAACACTGAAGCTTTCTTT. Its protein is CASRGGWTNTEAFF. The V and J segments used are TRBV6-5 and TRBJ1-1; TRBD1 is possibly the D segment (6 matching bases). Inclusive of the bounding cysteine and phenylalanine, the CDR3 is 14 residues long. Only the CDR3 part of the read is kept: 42 bases, read in frame from the first base. Per the germline V gene, MNHEY is the CDR1 and SVGAGI is the CDR2. Relative to germline, V is 6 bases shorter and J is 2 bases shorter, with 13 bases between their ends.